This T cell receptor beta chain emerged from a study of blood T cells in healthy people across ages. They isolated at least 7 million PBMCs from each sample. Germline V gives CDR1 MNHEY, CDR2 SVGAGI. The CDR3 totals 15 residues. Sample-barcoded 5' priming and a J-beta primer mix drove a second PCR of about 6 to 12 cycles. Carrying 12 random nucleotides, a template-switch adaptor labeled each individual cDNA molecule. TCRdb ran MiXCR on the 5' RACE reads and lists one entry per CDR3 protein. The repertoire holds 550,000 to 750,000 distinct CDR3 sequences, with about 21% as singletons. For this clonotype: The junction and the germline gene differ at one end; a read error may be behind it.

The V call is TRBV6-5, the J call TRBJ2-7; 11 positions agree with TRBD2. The sequenced sample was blood. The TCR sequence derives from a man between 70 and 80 years old in good health. The CDR3 coding sequence is TGTGCCAGCAGTACATGGACTAGCGGGTCCTACGAGCAGCACTTC. As protein: CASSTWTSGSYEQHF.